This is a list of T cell receptor beta chains from one sample in a study of blood T cell repertoires in COVID-19. Assay: immunoSEQ multiplex PCR; the TCRdb copy retains only in-frame clones and omits some. The sample gives more than 20,000 clones, approximately 87% of which show up once; about 7.6% is in the top ten. The sample was peripheral blood. The receptors derive from a human donor in a cohort sampled during active COVID-19. CDR3s include the opening cysteine and the closing phenylalanine or tryptophan. Fields, in order: D gene, V gene, J gene, clone size, CDR3 DNA, CDR3 protein. The D gene is left open where the match is weak. Rows give clone size only sometimes, using once, few, many, or a class for an expanded clone.

d_call: NA; v_call: TRBV2; j_call: TRBJ2-3; clone_size: NA; cdr3_nt: TGTGCCAGCAGTCCAAACCGGGCCCAGGGATCAGATACGCAGTATTTT; cdr3_aa: CASSPNRAQGSDTQYF
d_call: TRBD1; v_call: TRBV7-2; j_call: TRBJ1-4; clone_size: NA; cdr3_nt: TGTGCCAGCAGCTTCTCAGGGGGCTCCCCTGAAAAACTGTTTTTT; cdr3_aa: CASSFSGGSPEKLFF
d_call: NA; v_call: TRBV7-2; j_call: TRBJ2-1; clone_size: NA; cdr3_nt: TGTGCCAGCAGCTACCAGCGGGTCGCCTACAATGAGCAGTTCTTC; cdr3_aa: CASSYQRVAYNEQFF
d_call: NA; v_call: TRBV4-3; j_call: TRBJ2-7; clone_size: once; cdr3_nt: TGCGCCAGCAGCCAAAGTAGGGAGCAAAAGCAGTACTTC; cdr3_aa: CASSQSREQKQYF
d_call: TRBD1; v_call: TRBV7-8; j_call: TRBJ2-1; clone_size: once; cdr3_nt: TGTGCCAGCAGCCTGGGGACAGGAGGAAACAATGAGCAGTTCTTC; cdr3_aa: CASSLGTGGNNEQFF
d_call: TRBD2; v_call: TRBV6-4; j_call: TRBJ2-3; clone_size: NA; cdr3_nt: TGTGCCAGCAGTGAAGGGCCTAGCGGGTTTTTGCGCACAGATACGCAGTATTTT; cdr3_aa: CASSEGPSGFLRTDTQYF
d_call: TRBD2; v_call: TRBV5-1; j_call: TRBJ2-5; clone_size: NA; cdr3_nt: TGCGCCAGCAGCCTGCGGGGGGGCCGACAAGAGACCCAGTACTTC; cdr3_aa: CASSLRGGRQETQYF
d_call: TRBD1; v_call: TRBV15; j_call: TRBJ1-6; clone_size: NA; cdr3_nt: TGTGCCACCAGCTCCCACAGGGGATCTAATTCACCCCTCCACTTT; cdr3_aa: CATSSHRGSNSPLHF
d_call: TRBD1; v_call: TRBV3-1/TRBV3-2; j_call: TRBJ2-1; clone_size: NA; cdr3_nt: TGTGCCAGCAGCCAAAAACCGGGACAGGGAGCCTATGAGCAGTTCTTC; cdr3_aa: CASSQKPGQGAYEQFF
d_call: TRBD2; v_call: TRBV25-1; j_call: TRBJ2-2; clone_size: once; cdr3_nt: TGTGCCAGCAGTGGAACTAGCGGGAGTTTCACCGGGGAGCTGTTTTTT; cdr3_aa: CASSGTSGSFTGELFF
d_call: TRBD1; v_call: TRBV28; j_call: TRBJ1-2; clone_size: NA; cdr3_nt: TGTGCCAGCAGTCAAACCGGGACAGGGGTACGAGGCTACACCTTC; cdr3_aa: CASSQTGTGVRGYTF
d_call: TRBD1; v_call: TRBV5-1; j_call: TRBJ2-6; clone_size: NA; cdr3_nt: TGCGCCAGCAGCTTGGATGCAGGGGGAATTGGGGCCAACGTCCTGACTTTC; cdr3_aa: CASSLDAGGIGANVLTF
d_call: NA; v_call: TRBV21-1; j_call: TRBJ1-1; clone_size: NA; cdr3_nt: TGTGCCAGCAGCAAAATAGAGACAGTCTACACTGAAGCTTTCTTT; cdr3_aa: CASSKIETVYTEAFF
d_call: NA; v_call: TRBV19; j_call: TRBJ1-5; clone_size: NA; cdr3_nt: TGTGCCAGTAGTATAGACAGGACTAATAGCAATCAGCCCCAGCATTTT; cdr3_aa: CASSIDRTNSNQPQHF
d_call: TRBD2; v_call: TRBV7-2; j_call: TRBJ2-7; clone_size: once; cdr3_nt: TGTGCCAGCAGCTTAGCGGCGGGAGTCAGCTCCGAGCAGTACTTC; cdr3_aa: CASSLAAGVSSEQYF
d_call: TRBD2; v_call: TRBV6-2/TRBV6-3; j_call: TRBJ2-1; clone_size: NA; cdr3_nt: TGTGCCAGCAGCAAACTAGCGGGAGTCTACAATGAGCAGTTCTTC; cdr3_aa: CASSKLAGVYNEQFF
d_call: NA; v_call: TRBV19; j_call: TRBJ1-5; clone_size: NA; cdr3_nt: TGTGCCAGTAGTGCGAGGAGGGGTAGCAATCAGCCCCAGCATTTT; cdr3_aa: CASSARRGSNQPQHF
d_call: TRBD1; v_call: TRBV27; j_call: TRBJ1-4; clone_size: once; cdr3_nt: TGTGCCAGCAGTTCAAGACAGGGGGCGCGGGGCGAAAAACTGTTTTTT; cdr3_aa: CASSSRQGARGEKLFF
d_call: NA; v_call: TRBV9; j_call: TRBJ2-1; clone_size: NA; cdr3_nt: TGTGCCAGCAGCGTAGAGGCGGCCAGCTCCTACAATGAGCAGTTCTTC; cdr3_aa: CASSVEAASSYNEQFF
d_call: TRBD2; v_call: TRBV19; j_call: TRBJ2-3; clone_size: NA; cdr3_nt: TGTGCCAGTAGGGGCCCTAGCGGGACCTCCACAGATACGCAGTATTTT; cdr3_aa: CASRGPSGTSTDTQYF
d_call: NA; v_call: TRBV6-2/TRBV6-3; j_call: TRBJ2-7; clone_size: once; cdr3_nt: TGTGCCAGCAGTTTCAGGGGCAAAACTATTGAGCAGTACTTC; cdr3_aa: CASSFRGKTIEQYF
d_call: NA; v_call: TRBV3-1/TRBV3-2; j_call: TRBJ2-1; clone_size: NA; cdr3_nt: TGTGCCAGCAGCCCCGCGGGAACGAGCTCCTACAATGAGCAGTTCTTC; cdr3_aa: CASSPAGTSSYNEQFF
d_call: TRBD1; v_call: TRBV6-1; j_call: TRBJ2-3; clone_size: NA; cdr3_nt: TGTGCCAGCAGTGATGGGACAGGGGGCTTGAAGGCGCAGTATTTT; cdr3_aa: CASSDGTGGLKAQYF
d_call: NA; v_call: TRBV3-1/TRBV3-2; j_call: TRBJ2-3; clone_size: NA; cdr3_nt: TGTGCCAGCAGCCAGCCCACCCAGCGAGAGGATACGCAGTATTTT; cdr3_aa: CASSQPTQREDTQYF
d_call: TRBD1; v_call: TRBV13; j_call: TRBJ1-1; clone_size: NA; cdr3_nt: TGTGCCAGCAGCACCGCCGGGACAGGGGTCATGAACACTGAAGCTTTCTTT; cdr3_aa: CASSTAGTGVMNTEAFF
d_call: NA; v_call: TRBV19; j_call: TRBJ2-3; clone_size: NA; cdr3_nt: TGTGCCAGTCGGGACTTAGGCACAGATACGCAGTATTTT; cdr3_aa: CASRDLGTDTQYF
d_call: NA; v_call: TRBV29-1; j_call: TRBJ2-6; clone_size: NA; cdr3_nt: TGCAGCGTTGCGCAGTCTGGGGCCAACGTCCTGACTTTC; cdr3_aa: CSVAQSGANVLTF
d_call: NA; v_call: TRBV29-1; j_call: TRBJ1-3; clone_size: few; cdr3_nt: TGCAGCGCCCAGGGAACTGGAAACACCATATATTTT; cdr3_aa: CSAQGTGNTIYF
d_call: NA; v_call: TRBV6-6; j_call: TRBJ2-2; clone_size: NA; cdr3_nt: TGTGCCAGCAGGCCGGGACAAAGGGCCGGGGAGCTGTTTTTT; cdr3_aa: CASRPGQRAGELFF
d_call: NA; v_call: TRBV4-1; j_call: TRBJ2-1; clone_size: NA; cdr3_nt: TGCGCCAGCAGCCGGAACCTCGGGGCGGGGCCCCCCTACAATGAGCAGTTCTTC; cdr3_aa: CASSRNLGAGPPYNEQFF
d_call: NA; v_call: TRBV20-1; j_call: TRBJ2-3; clone_size: few; cdr3_nt: TGCAGTGCTAGTCGGGTGATCACAGATACGCAGTATTTT; cdr3_aa: CSASRVITDTQYF
d_call: NA; v_call: TRBV19; j_call: TRBJ1-1; clone_size: NA; cdr3_nt: TGTGCCAGTCTAGGGGTTTTCCCTAGGGACACTGAAGCTTTCTTT; cdr3_aa: CASLGVFPRDTEAFF
d_call: NA; v_call: TRBV18; j_call: TRBJ1-5; clone_size: NA; cdr3_nt: TGTGCCAGCTCACCAACCAGGGATCAGCCCCAGCATTTT; cdr3_aa: CASSPTRDQPQHF
d_call: NA; v_call: TRBV19; j_call: TRBJ2-1; clone_size: NA; cdr3_nt: TGTGCCACCACCAGCTCGGGTTCCCCCTACAATGAGCAGTTCTTC; cdr3_aa: CATTSSGSPYNEQFF
d_call: TRBD2; v_call: TRBV4-2; j_call: TRBJ2-7; clone_size: NA; cdr3_nt: TGTGCCAGCAGCCATGGACTAGCGGGGCCGAGCTCCTACGAGCAGTACTTC; cdr3_aa: CASSHGLAGPSSYEQYF
d_call: TRBD2; v_call: TRBV6-6; j_call: TRBJ2-7; clone_size: NA; cdr3_nt: TGTGCCAGCAGCTCCGGGACTAGCGGGAGAGGGAACTTC; cdr3_aa: CASSSGTSGRGNF
d_call: NA; v_call: TRBV3-1/TRBV3-2; j_call: TRBJ2-3; clone_size: NA; cdr3_nt: TGTGCCAGCAGCCCAGGAGGGGATACGCAGTATTTT; cdr3_aa: CASSPGGDTQYF
d_call: TRBD1; v_call: TRBV2; j_call: TRBJ2-3; clone_size: NA; cdr3_nt: TGTGCCAGCAGTGAAGACAGGGGGCCAGATACGCAGTATTTT; cdr3_aa: CASSEDRGPDTQYF
d_call: NA; v_call: TRBV6-1; j_call: TRBJ2-3; clone_size: NA; cdr3_nt: TGTGCCAGCAGTGAAGCGGGCCGCCAGGATACGCAGTATTTT; cdr3_aa: CASSEAGRQDTQYF
d_call: NA; v_call: TRBV5-1; j_call: TRBJ2-7; clone_size: NA; cdr3_nt: TGCGCCAGCAGCTTGGAATCAGGCTACGAGCAGTACTTC; cdr3_aa: CASSLESGYEQYF
d_call: NA; v_call: TRBV29-1; j_call: TRBJ2-1; clone_size: NA; cdr3_nt: TGCAGCGTTGAACCCCAGGGAACGAAGGAGCAGTTCTTC; cdr3_aa: CSVEPQGTKEQFF
d_call: NA; v_call: TRBV5-6; j_call: TRBJ2-5; clone_size: NA; cdr3_nt: TGTGCCAGCAGCTTCGGGGGTGGGGCCCAAGAGACCCAGTACTTC; cdr3_aa: CASSFGGGAQETQYF
d_call: TRBD2; v_call: TRBV6-5; j_call: TRBJ2-1; clone_size: few; cdr3_nt: TGTGCCAGCAGTCGGGGACTAGCGGGAGTAAATGAGCAGTTCTTC; cdr3_aa: CASSRGLAGVNEQFF
d_call: NA; v_call: TRBV9; j_call: TRBJ1-1; clone_size: NA; cdr3_nt: TGTGCCAGCAGCGGCGGGGTTTGGGATACTGAAGCTTTCTTT; cdr3_aa: CASSGGVWDTEAFF
d_call: NA; v_call: TRBV3-1/TRBV3-2; j_call: TRBJ1-2; clone_size: NA; cdr3_nt: TGTGCCAGCAGCCAAGAATCGGGAGCCTATGGCTACACCTTC; cdr3_aa: CASSQESGAYGYTF
d_call: NA; v_call: TRBV19; j_call: TRBJ1-1; clone_size: NA; cdr3_nt: TGTGCCAGTGAGGGAGGGGGGGCTAGGACTGAAGCTTTCTTT; cdr3_aa: CASEGGGARTEAFF
d_call: NA; v_call: TRBV2; j_call: TRBJ1-1; clone_size: once; cdr3_nt: TGTGCCAGCAGTGGTACAGGTCGGCCTGAAGCTTTCTTT; cdr3_aa: CASSGTGRPEAFF
d_call: TRBD1; v_call: TRBV9; j_call: TRBJ2-5; clone_size: NA; cdr3_nt: TGTGCCAGCAGCGCACACAGGGGGGACCAAGAGACCCAGTACTTC; cdr3_aa: CASSAHRGDQETQYF
d_call: NA; v_call: TRBV7-2; j_call: TRBJ2-7; clone_size: NA; cdr3_nt: TGTGCCAGCAGCTCATCAAAGTACCCCGGGAACGAGCAGTACTTC; cdr3_aa: CASSSSKYPGNEQYF
d_call: TRBD1; v_call: TRBV6-5; j_call: TRBJ1-1; clone_size: NA; cdr3_nt: TGTGCCAGCAGTTACCCAACAGGGGGCAACACTGAAGCTTTCTTT; cdr3_aa: CASSYPTGGNTEAFF
d_call: TRBD1; v_call: TRBV5-1; j_call: TRBJ1-1; clone_size: NA; cdr3_nt: TGCGCCAGCAGCACAGACAGGGGGCGCAAGTCTGAAGCTTTCTTT; cdr3_aa: CASSTDRGRKSEAFF
d_call: TRBD1; v_call: TRBV7-2; j_call: TRBJ2-7; clone_size: NA; cdr3_nt: TGTGCCAGCAGCACAGGGACAGGGGGCGATTTTTACGAGCAGTACTTC; cdr3_aa: CASSTGTGGDFYEQYF